This T cell receptor beta chain was obtained from a study of CD8 T cells in Susac syndrome. Notes on the study in general: By the study's own acknowledgment, its TCR sequencing and HLA analysis included relatively few individuals.

Reverse transcription of roughly 0.5 to 1 ug RNA used random hexamers. By means of immunoSEQ multiplex PCR, TCR beta CDR3 spanning 54 Vbeta and 13 Jbeta underwent amplification. Via MiXCR, TCRdb re-called the immunoSEQ multiplex PCR reads, giving one row per CDR3 protein. Here the sample spans some 120,000 distinct CDR3 sequences, roughly 92% being singletons. Details on this clonotype: Its target is not known.

This clonotype was sampled from a human donor in good health. Sequencing used CD4+ T cells from PBMCs.

The CDR3 DNA reads TGCGCCAGCAGCCAAGTGGAAACGAACACTGAAGCTTTCTTT. It codes for CASSQVETNTEAFF. This chain joins TRBV4-1 and TRBJ1-1; no clear D. This CDR3 is built from 14 residues. Germline assignment: CDR1 MGHRA and CDR2 YSYEKL. V shed 1 base and J shed 1 base, with 7 bases lying between them.